The rows below give T cell receptor beta chains drawn from one sample of a study of cytomegalovirus exposure and HLA in healthy donors. Data came from immunoSEQ multiplex PCR; TCRdb stores just in-frame clones and leaves some out. The sample includes 160,000 or so clones, nearly 80% seen only once; the top ten take around a tenth. Sequenced material: PBMCs. Receptors originate from a man between 18 and 35 years old in good health and CMV-seropositive. The CDR3 runs from the conserved cysteine through the conserved F or W. A D gene is named only where the DNA matches it firmly. The size entry is marked missing in some rows and otherwise reads once, few, many or a size class.

j_call | v_call | cdr3_length | d_call | clone_size | cdr3_aa | cdr3_nt
TRBJ1-4 | TRBV9 | 16 | TRBD1 | NA | CASSNSRDRANEKLFF | TGTGCCAGCAGCAATAGCCGGGACAGGGCTAATGAAAAACTGTTTTTT
TRBJ1-1 | TRBV6-5 | 13 | TRBD1 | NA | CASSRQGKTEAFF | TGTGCCAGCAGCCGACAGGGAAAGACTGAAGCTTTCTTT
TRBJ2-7 | TRBV9 | 16 | TRBD2 | NA | CASSPFVAGGSYEQYF | TGTGCCAGCAGCCCCTTCGTAGCGGGGGGTTCCTACGAGCAGTACTTC
TRBJ1-1 | TRBV18 | 15 | NA | NA | CASSQIRGANTEAFF | TGTGCCAGCTCGCAAATCAGGGGCGCGAACACTGAAGCTTTCTTT
TRBJ2-1 | TRBV28 | 11 | TRBD2 | NA | CASGTRYEQFF | TGTGCCAGCGGGACTAGATATGAGCAGTTCTTC
TRBJ2-1 | TRBV30 | 15 | TRBD2 | NA | CAWSAGTRGWNEQFF | TGTGCCTGGAGCGCCGGGACTAGAGGGTGGAATGAGCAGTTCTTC
TRBJ2-7 | TRBV4-1 | 16 | NA | NA | CASSLAGAASSYEQYF | TGCGCCAGCAGCCTCGCGGGGGCGGCCAGCTCCTACGAGCAGTACTTC
TRBJ1-4 | TRBV5-5 | 14 | TRBD1 | NA | CASSRRGINEKLFF | TGTGCCAGCAGTCGCAGGGGGATTAATGAAAAACTGTTTTTT
TRBJ2-3 | TRBV9 | 15 | NA | NA | CASSVVGSSTDTQYF | TGTGCCAGCAGCGTAGTTGGCAGTTCCACAGATACGCAGTATTTT
TRBJ2-1 | TRBV11-2 | 16 | NA | NA | CASSLVGGDPGNEQFF | TGTGCCAGCAGCTTAGTGGGCGGGGATCCGGGGAATGAGCAGTTCTTC
TRBJ2-5 | TRBV5-4 | 15 | NA | NA | CASSADWGVGETQYF | TGTGCCAGCAGCGCCGACTGGGGGGTCGGAGAGACCCAGTACTTC
TRBJ1-4 | TRBV30 | 13 | NA | NA | CAWRGHGNEKLFF | TGTGCCTGGAGGGGACATGGGAATGAAAAACTGTTTTTT
TRBJ2-7 | TRBV27 | 17 | TRBD1 | NA | CASTRTTGTGATYEQYF | TGTGCCAGCACAAGAACGACCGGGACAGGGGCAACCTACGAGCAGTACTTC
TRBJ2-1 | TRBV10-3 | 14 | TRBD1 | few | CAIGGSTGLDEQFF | TGTGCCATAGGGGGCTCGACAGGCCTCGATGAGCAGTTCTTC
TRBJ2-2 | TRBV2 | 12 | NA | NA | CASSEGSGELFF | TGTGCCAGCAGTGAGGGCTCCGGGGAGCTGTTTTTT
TRBJ2-7 | TRBV6-5 | 14 | NA | once | CASSYNTGLYEQYF | TGTGCCAGCAGTTACAATACGGGACTCTACGAGCAGTACTTC
TRBJ2-2 | TRBV11-2 | 15 | TRBD1 | once | CASSLPTGATGELFF | TGTGCCAGCAGCCTCCCAACAGGGGCGACCGGGGAGCTGTTTTTT
TRBJ2-5 | TRBV5-1 | 16 | NA | NA | CASAAAVSVGRETQYF | TGCGCCAGCGCCGCCGCCGTATCGGTCGGCAGGGAGACCCAGTACTTC
TRBJ2-1 | TRBV11-2 | 16 | TRBD2 | once | CASSLDRGPGGNEQFF | TGTGCCAGCAGCTTAGATCGTGGGCCCGGGGGGAATGAGCAGTTCTTC
TRBJ1-2 | TRBV13 | 14 | NA | NA | CASSLGRGNYGYTF | TGTGCCAGCAGCCTCGGACGGGGAAACTATGGCTACACCTTC
TRBJ2-7 | TRBV7-2 | 13 | TRBD2 | NA | CASSRSGTYEQYF | TGTGCCAGCAGCCGGAGCGGGACCTACGAGCAGTACTTC
TRBJ1-1 | TRBV7-9 | 13 | TRBD1 | NA | CAGTGGGNTEAFF | TGTGCCGGCACAGGGGGTGGGAACACTGAAGCTTTCTTT
TRBJ1-2 | TRBV6-5 | 15 | TRBD1 | few | CASRPITGAYYGYTF | TGTGCCAGCAGACCCATAACAGGGGCCTACTATGGCTACACCTTC
TRBJ1-5 | TRBV19 | 15 | NA | NA | CASNDRRGDYQPQHF | TGTGCCAGTAATGACCGGAGAGGGGACTATCAGCCCCAGCATTTT
TRBJ2-1 | TRBV4-1 | 13 | NA | NA | CASSQDQYNEQFF | TGCGCCAGCAGCCAAGACCAGTACAATGAGCAGTTCTTC
TRBJ2-1 | TRBV19 | 14 | TRBD1 | NA | CASSWGTGDNEQFF | TGTGCCAGTAGCTGGGGGACAGGGGACAATGAGCAGTTCTTC
TRBJ2-1 | TRBV5-1 | 13 | NA | NA | CASSLPSDREQFF | TGCGCCAGCAGCTTGCCTAGCGATAGGGAGCAGTTCTTC
TRBJ2-7 | TRBV11-2 | 14 | NA | NA | CASSLGTTSYEQYF | TGTGCCAGCAGCTTAGGAACCACATCCTACGAGCAGTACTTC
TRBJ1-5 | TRBV19 | 15 | NA | NA | CASSNQGMSNQPQHF | TGTGCCAGTAGTAATCAGGGGATGAGCAATCAGCCCCAGCATTTT
TRBJ1-4 | TRBV9 | 13 | NA | once | CAGLRGLNEKLFF | TGTGCCGGCCTTCGTGGTTTAAATGAAAAACTGTTTTTT
TRBJ2-7 | TRBV18 | 11 | NA | NA | CASSLNREQYF | TGTGCCAGCTCCCTAAACCGGGAGCAGTACTTC
TRBJ2-5 | TRBV5-5 | 17 | TRBD2 | once | CASGRLAGGLKTETQYF | TGTGCCAGCGGGAGGCTAGCGGGAGGTCTCAAGACGGAGACCCAGTACTTC